Listed below are T cell receptor beta chains from one sample, sequenced in a study of T cell repertoires in cytomegalovirus infection. TCRdb re-called the reads through MiXCR, storing one row per CDR3 protein. The sample lists some 320,000 distinct CDR3 sequences; more than 9% were seen once. The sequenced sample consisted of PBMCs. The receptors shown here come from a human donor in good health (CMV status not recorded). Some clones in this sample may be carry-over from other donors' samples. Both conserved end residues are part of each CDR3. The order of the fields is V gene, D gene, clone size, J gene, CDR3 protein, CDR3 DNA. The D gene is left open where the match is weak. A clone size is listed for some rows: how often the clone was seen (once, few, many), or a class if it is expanded.

TRBV7-9	NA	NA	TRBJ2-7	CASSLKTLGSDEQYF	TGTGCCAGCAGCTTAAAGACCCTAGGTTCGGACGAGCAGTACTTC
TRBV7-3	NA	NA	TRBJ2-1	CASSLHTSSYNEQFF	TGTGCCAGCAGCCTTCACACTAGCTCCTACAATGAGCAGTTCTTC
TRBV19	NA	many	TRBJ2-1	CASSLWTRLSYNEQFF	TGTGCCAGTAGTCTCTGGACACGTCTCTCCTACAATGAGCAGTTCTTC
TRBV7-8	TRBD2	NA	TRBJ2-5	CASSLQTSHRETQYF	TGTGCCAGCAGCTTGCAGACTAGCCATCGGGAGACCCAGTACTTC
TRBV15	NA	NA	TRBJ1-4	CATSSSPTERRAGNEKLFF	TGTGCCACCAGCAGCTCTCCGACAGAGAGGCGCGCGGGTAATGAAAAACTGTTTTTT
TRBV7-2	TRBD2	NA	TRBJ2-1	CASSLGASGRGHNEQFF	TGTGCCAGCAGCTTAGGGGCTAGCGGGAGGGGGCACAATGAGCAGTTCTTC
TRBV19	NA	many	TRBJ1-3	CASRTGASGNTIYF	TGTGCCAGTAGGACAGGAGCCTCTGGAAACACCATATATTTT
TRBV19	NA	many	TRBJ1-1	CASSIVGTLNTEAFF	TGTGCCAGTAGTATAGTGGGGACGCTGAACACTGAAGCTTTCTTT
TRBV6-2/TRBV6-3	NA	few	TRBJ2-7	CASRGTSSYEQYF	TGTGCCAGCAGGGGGACATCCTCCTACGAGCAGTACTTC
TRBV3-1	TRBD1	NA	TRBJ1-2	CASSPLRSTAGTARGYTF	TGTGCCAGCAGCCCATTAAGAAGCACCGCCGGGACAGCTAGGGGCTACACCTTC
TRBV20-1	NA	NA	TRBJ2-3	CSARRWADRTDTQYF	TGCAGTGCTAGGAGGTGGGCGGACCGCACAGATACGCAGTATTTT
TRBV6-2/TRBV6-3	NA	NA	TRBJ2-2	CASTEIIPENTGELFF	TGTGCCAGCACCGAGATAATCCCAGAAAACACCGGGGAGCTGTTTTTT
TRBV15	NA	many	TRBJ1-2	CATSRGDTGRNYGYTF	TGTGCCACCAGCAGAGGAGACACTGGTCGAAACTATGGCTACACCTTC
TRBV19	NA	few	TRBJ2-2	CASSTAGSRTGELFF	TGTGCCAGTAGTACCGCGGGCAGCCGGACCGGGGAGCTGTTTTTT
TRBV3-1	NA	few	TRBJ2-3	CASSQDPVQLDEGTQYF	TGTGCCAGCAGCCAAGATCCGGTCCAGTTAGATGAGGGTACGCAGTATTTT
TRBV24-1	NA	NA	TRBJ2-3	CATSRERWRAGTDTQYF	TGTGCCACCAGTCGGGAGCGGTGGAGGGCAGGGACAGATACGCAGTATTTT
TRBV6-2/TRBV6-3	NA	NA	TRBJ1-2	CASSYGDHYGYTF	TGTGCCAGCAGTTACGGTGATCACTATGGCTACACCTTC
TRBV7-2	NA	many	TRBJ1-3	CASSFGTHGNTIYF	TGTGCCAGCAGCTTCGGGACGCATGGAAACACCATATATTTT
TRBV20-1	NA	NA	TRBJ2-7	CSLLLAYEQYF	TGCAGTCTCCTACTAGCCTACGAGCAGTACTTC
TRBV4-3	NA	few	TRBJ1-5	CASSRDINLGQPQHF	TGCGCCAGCAGCCGAGACATTAATCTAGGACAGCCCCAGCATTTT
TRBV4-3	TRBD2	NA	TRBJ2-3	CASSQDWRLAGGEGDTQYF	TGCGCCAGCAGCCAAGATTGGAGACTAGCGGGGGGCGAAGGGGATACGCAGTATTTT
TRBV4-1	TRBD1	few	TRBJ1-4	CASSQWMGARQGRNEKLFF	TGCGCCAGCAGCCAATGGATGGGGGCTCGACAGGGCCGGAATGAAAAACTGTTTTTT
TRBV6-2/TRBV6-3	NA	NA	TRBJ2-5	CASSYRIGPSGETQYF	TGTGCCAGCAGTTACCGTATCGGGCCGAGCGGGGAGACCCAGTACTTC
TRBV7-9	TRBD2	few	TRBJ2-4	CASSSRGGRFF	TGTGCCAGCAGCTCTCGCGGCGGGAGGTTCTTC
TRBV7-2	NA	many	TRBJ1-1	CASSVQQGTEAFF	TGTGCCAGCAGCGTACAACAGGGCACTGAAGCTTTCTTT
TRBV14	TRBD1	many	TRBJ2-7	CASSQSRDRDYEQYF	TGTGCCAGCAGCCAGTCCCGGGACAGGGACTACGAGCAGTACTTC
TRBV14	NA	many	TRBJ2-1	CASSQELQTEQFF	TGTGCCAGCAGCCAAGAGTTACAGACAGAACAGTTCTTC
TRBV6-1	NA	many	TRBJ1-2	CASRFAGQGYGYTF	TGTGCCAGCAGGTTCGCTGGGCAGGGCTATGGCTACACCTTC
TRBV20-1	TRBD1	many	TRBJ1-4	CSARVERGLNEKLFF	TGCAGTGCTAGAGTTGAAAGGGGGCTAAATGAAAAACTGTTTTTT
TRBV19	NA	many	TRBJ2-7	CASSIKNDEQYF	TGTGCCAGTAGTATTAAGAATGACGAGCAGTACTTC
TRBV28	NA	NA	TRBJ1-5	CASTLSPTGFGQPQHF	TGTGCCAGCACCCTTAGCCCCACAGGGTTCGGTCAGCCCCAGCATTTT
TRBV10-3	NA	many	TRBJ1-3	CAISDPGSSGNTIYF	TGTGCCATCAGTGATCCGGGAAGCTCTGGAAACACCATATATTTT
TRBV4-3	TRBD1	few	TRBJ2-3	CASSKNSGTATDTQYF	TGCGCCAGCAGCAAGAATTCCGGGACAGCCACAGATACGCAGTATTTT
TRBV30	TRBD1	NA	TRBJ2-7	CAWTGGFHEQYF	TGTGCCTGGACAGGGGGCTTCCACGAGCAGTACTTC
TRBV7-3	TRBD2	NA	TRBJ2-3	CASSPSGRAGGTTDTQYF	TGTGCCAGCAGCCCTTCCGGACGAGCGGGAGGGACCACAGATACGCAGTATTTT
TRBV7-2	NA	few	TRBJ1-6	CASSPGRHNSPLHF	TGTGCCAGCAGCCCTGGACGGCACAATTCACCCCTCCACTTT
TRBV7-6	TRBD2	many	TRBJ2-5	CASSLAGGDTETQYF	TGTGCCAGCAGCCTAGCGGGAGGGGATACGGAGACCCAGTACTTC